The rows below give T cell receptor beta chains drawn from one sample of a study of blood T cell repertoires in COVID-19. Method: immunoSEQ multiplex PCR; TCRdb's copy keeps in-frame clones and lacks some. Among 250,000 to 350,000 clones listed, 70% to 90% were seen once. The sequenced material came from peripheral blood. These receptors originate from a woman aged 60-75 years with acute or convalescent COVID-19. The CDR3 runs from the conserved cysteine through the conserved F or W. D genes are given only for firm matches.

CDR3 | DNA | J | V | D
CASSQRFSGTNKADTQYF | TGTGCCAGCAGCCAAAGGTTCAGCGGAACAAATAAGGCAGATACGCAGTATTTT | TRBJ2-3 | TRBV3-1/TRBV3-2 | -
CSASRVNQPQHF | TGCAGTGCTAGTCGCGTTAATCAGCCCCAGCATTTT | TRBJ1-5 | TRBV20-1 | -
CASSPNPGQVRLELFF | TGTGCCAGCAGCCCGAACCCGGGACAGGTGCGGCTGGAGCTGTTTTTT | TRBJ2-2 | TRBV11-2 | TRBD1
CAISESGAVTGELFF | TGTGCCATCAGTGAGTCGGGGGCGGTCACCGGGGAGCTGTTTTTT | TRBJ2-2 | TRBV10-3 | -
CASSQRTGDTYGYTF | TGTGCCAGCTCACAAAGGACAGGGGATACCTATGGCTACACCTTC | TRBJ1-2 | TRBV18 | TRBD1
CASSSGTVSGNTIYF | TGCGCCAGCAGCTCCGGGACAGTCTCTGGAAACACCATATATTTT | TRBJ1-3 | TRBV5-1 | TRBD1
CASRTGPSEQYF | TGTGCCAGCAGGACAGGACCGTCCGAGCAGTACTTC | TRBJ2-7 | TRBV28 | -
CASGYRGPRGNTIYF | TGTGCCAGCGGGTATAGGGGCCCCCGCGGAAACACCATATATTTT | TRBJ1-3 | TRBV27 | -
CASSFDGDQPQHF | TGTGCCAGCAGTTTTGACGGGGATCAGCCCCAGCATTTT | TRBJ1-5 | TRBV28 | -
CASSQDYRPDSNQPQHF | TGCGCCAGCAGCCAAGACTACAGGCCAGACAGCAATCAGCCCCAGCATTTT | TRBJ1-5 | TRBV4-3 | -
CASSPIGGRAAYEQYF | TGTGCCAGCAGTCCGATTGGTGGGAGGGCCGCATACGAGCAGTACTTC | TRBJ2-7 | TRBV27 | TRBD2
CASSQVMNTEAFF | TGTGCCAGCAGCCAGGTAATGAACACTGAAGCTTTCTTT | TRBJ1-1 | TRBV7-2 | -
CASSLQPGKETQYF | TGTGCCAGCAGCTTACAGCCCGGGAAAGAGACCCAGTACTTC | TRBJ2-5 | TRBV7-3 | -
CASGLRLGTGDLSVGYTF | TGCGCCAGCGGGCTCCGATTAGGGACAGGGGACCTTAGCGTTGGCTACACCTTC | TRBJ1-2 | TRBV5-1 | TRBD1
CASSLGARVVSYTF | TGTGCCAGCAGTTTAGGCGCCAGGGTAGTAAGCTACACCTTC | TRBJ1-2 | TRBV28 | -
CASSLQGAGGYTF | TGTGCCAGCAGTTTACAGGGGGCGGGCGGCTACACCTTC | TRBJ1-2 | TRBV28 | TRBD1